The next 27 T cell receptor beta chains were all read from a single sample in a study of T cells in Graves' hyperthyroidism and ophthalmopathy. Amplified regions were TCR beta CDR3 sequences from RNA transcripts. HTBI primers drove first-round RT-PCR of the TCR CDR3. TCRdb reprocessed the multiplex PCR reads with MiXCR, giving one entry per CDR3 protein. The sample yields approximately 370,000 distinct CDR3 sequences, about 17% seen once. Sequenced: blood. These receptors were obtained from a woman in her thirties with Graves' hyperthyroidism that later progressed to Graves' ophthalmopathy.

This clonotype was recorded at least ten times. The CDR3 loop reads CASSFSPGSLYEQYF. The CDR3 DNA sequence: TGCGCCAGCAGCTTTTCTCCAGGGAGTCTCTACGAGCAGTACTTC. The rearrangement uses TRBV5-1 and TRBJ2-7, with D perhaps assigned TRBD1 or TRBD2 (5 bases each). V dropped 2 bases and J dropped 3 bases, with 15 bases sitting between them. The CDR3 loop spans 15 amino acids. Germline lookup yields CDR1 SGHRS and CDR2 YFSETQ. Full variable domain (outside the CDR3, taken from reference TRBV5-1 and TRBJ2-7): KAGVTQTPRYLIKTRGQQVTLSCSPISGHRSVSWYQQTPGQGLQFLFEYFSETQRNKGNFPGRFSGRQFSNSRSEMNVSTLELGDSALYLCASSFSPGSLYEQYFGPGTRLTVT.

About this clonotype: Just one base apart from a much larger clone, this may be a read error. The chain carries TRBV28 and TRBJ1-5, with 7 bases aligning to TRBD1. The CDR3 has 15 amino acids. CDR1 and CDR2 (germline): MDHEN, SYDVKM. DNA for the CDR3: TGTGCCACCAGTTTAGACACAGGGGCCAATCAGCCCCAGCATTTT. Translated, it gives CATSLDTGANQPQHF.

This clonotype was seen repeatedly, ten times or more. The CDR3 spells CASSEARTHGADTQYF. The CDR3 DNA sequence: TGTGCCAGCAGTGAAGCGCGGACCCATGGAGCGGATACGCAGTATTTT. The rearrangement joins TRBV6-1 to TRBJ2-3; D gene uncertain. Between the trimmed V and J ends, which lost 0 bases and 6 bases, there was a span of 16 bases. The germline V gene has CDR1 MNHNS and CDR2 SASEGT. This CDR3 contains 16 residues.

The chain is built from TRBV18 and TRBJ2-1, with 11 bases that match TRBD1. CDR3 size: 15 residues. The germline CDR1 and CDR2 sequences are KGHSH and LQKENI. V was pared by 6 bases and J by 9 bases, with 10 bases of the junction left unmatched. The CDR3 nucleotides read TGTGCCAGCTCGTTGGGACAGGGGGTAATCAGTGAGCAGTTCTTC. Residues: CASSLGQGVISEQFF.

This clonotype was seen more than once but under ten times. The chain links TRBV7-8 to TRBJ2-1; a possible D gene is TRBD2 (6 bases). Between the trimmed V and J ends, which lost 4 bases and 7 bases, there was a span of 20 bases. Germline CDR1 SGHVS, CDR2 FQNEAQ. CDR3 length: 16 residues. DNA of the CDR3: TGTGCCAGCAGCTCACAGCGGGCACCCGGTTTTAATGAGCAGTTCTTC. Translation gives CASSSQRAPGFNEQFF.

This clonotype was seen ten or more times. The V and J genes are TRBV29-1 and TRBJ1-1, with 10 bases matching TRBD1. The CDR3 has 18 amino acids. The V segment lost 3 bases and the J segment 4 bases; nucleotides outside the gene matches: 17. Germline loops: CDR1 SQVTM, CDR2 ANQGSEA. CDR3 region: CSVDKLWDRGQRSTEAFF. Here the CDR3 DNA reads TGCAGCGTTGACAAGCTATGGGACAGGGGCCAACGGAGCACTGAAGCTTTCTTT.

The J gene is TRBJ2-1, the V gene TRBV6-2 or TRBV6-3; the match to TRBD2 covers 10 bases. The CDR3 runs 16 residues. V shed 2 bases and J 4 bases; nucleotides not matched to a gene: 5. The germline gives CDR1 MNHEY, CDR2 SVGEGT. Here the CDR3 reads CASSYGPSGGYNEQFF. The CDR3 DNA follows: TGTGCCAGCAGTTACGGGCCTAGCGGGGGATACAATGAGCAGTTCTTC.

There are a few counts of this clonotype. V gene TRBV5-1 combines with J gene TRBJ2-2; TRBD1 aligns across 7 bases. The CDR3 loop spans 15 amino acids. Germline V CDR1 and CDR2: SGHRS, YFSETQ. V trimming: 3 bases; J trimming: 7 bases; junction bases outside the gene matches: 9. CDR3 in amino acids: CASSSLTGSNGELFF. CDR3 in DNA: TGCGCCAGCAGCTCGCTGACAGGGTCCAACGGGGAGCTGTTTTTT.

The genes are TRBV18 and TRBJ2-1, with TRBD2 identical over 9 bases. This CDR3 is 16 amino acids long. Germline lookup yields CDR1 KGHSH and CDR2 LQKENI. With V trimmed by 4 bases and J by 4 bases, 8 bases remained unmatched. CDR3 residues: CASSLASGGTYNEQFF. The DNA for the CDR3 is TGTGCCAGCTCACTGGCGAGCGGGGGGACATACAATGAGCAGTTCTTC.

This clonotype was found once. An end of the junction does not agree with germline; a read error may underlie this. J is TRBJ2-7 and V is TRBV12-3 or TRBV12-4, with D tentatively TRBD1 or TRBD2 (5 bases each). The CDR3 sequence is 12 residues long. The chain's CDR3 is CSSRAGTYEQYF. The DNA for the CDR3 is TGTTCCAGCAGGGCCGGGACCTACGAGCAGTACTTC.

In its sample, this clonotype was seen many times. The chain carries TRBV6-1 and TRBJ1-4; D remains ambiguous. Germline V gene sequence: CDR1 MNHNS, CDR2 SASEGT. The V end lost 5 bases, the J end lost 8 bases, and 21 bases lay between the germline ends. The CDR3 is 16 amino acids. Here the CDR3 reads CASSKRTIQMGEKLFF. For the CDR3, the DNA is TGTGCCAGCAGTAAACGGACCATACAGATGGGGGAAAAACTGTTTTTT.

The V gene is TRBV19, the J gene TRBJ2-4; TRBD2 agrees at 9 bases. V lost 3 bases and J lost 5; bases outside the gene matches: 2. The CDR3 spans 14 residues. Germline V gene data show CDR1 as LNHDA and CDR2 as SQIVND (reference sequence). The CDR3 DNA sequence: TGTGCCAGTAGTATGGCTAGCGGGGAAAACATTCAGTACTTC. It codes for CASSMASGENIQYF.

This clonotype has a count of ten or more. The rearrangement uses TRBV28 and TRBJ1-1; TRBD1 is a possible D gene (5 bases). CDR1 and CDR2 from the germline V gene are MDHEN and SYDVKM. CDR3 size: 15 residues. Trimming pared 6 bases from V and 0 bases from J, leaving 14 bases between. As DNA, the CDR3 is TGTGCCAGCAGCCCCGCGCAGGGTTTGAACACTGAAGCTTTCTTT. Amino acids: CASSPAQGLNTEAFF. The variable domain in full, completed from reference TRBV28 and TRBJ1-1, reads DVKVTQSSRYLVKRTGEKVFLECVQDMDHENMFWYRQDPGLGLRLIYFSYDVKMKEKGDIPEGYSVSREKKERFSLILESASTNQTSMYLCASSPAQGLNTEAFFGQGTRLTVV.

This clonotype has at least ten counts. The genes are TRBV12-3 or TRBV12-4 and TRBJ2-3; unclear D gene. CDR3 length: 15 residues. The V end lost 6 bases, the J end lost 3 bases, and 16 bases lay between the germline ends. CDR3 DNA: TGTGCCAGCAGCCCTAGGCGTGTAGGAACAGATACGCAGTATTTT. It specifies CASSPRRVGTDTQYF.

The chain uses TRBV4-2 and TRBJ1-6; D unresolved. The CDR3 is made up of 15 amino acids. With 3 bases removed from V and 7 bases from J, the gap between germline ends came to 13 bases. The germline V gene encodes CDR1 LGHNA and CDR2 YNFKEQ. CDR3: CASSHAGRGNSPLHF. The DNA for the CDR3 is TGTGCCAGCAGCCACGCGGGAAGAGGGAATTCACCCCTCCACTTT.

This clonotype was seen repeatedly, ten times or more. This sequence joins TRBV7-2 and TRBJ2-3; D perhaps matches TRBD2 (5 bases). Germline CDR1 and CDR2: SGHTA and FQGNSA. The CDR3 runs 13 residues. V was shortened by 1 base and J by 6 bases, with 8 bases between the two germline ends. The DNA for the CDR3 is TGTGCCAGCAGCTTAGTCGGGGAGGATACGCAGTATTTT. Translating gives CASSLVGEDTQYF.

This clonotype was detected many times. The J gene is TRBJ2-1, the V gene TRBV5-1, with D tentatively TRBD1 (5 bases). The CDR3 has 13 residues. Trimming cost V 0 bases and J 5 bases, with 6 bases left between them. The germline CDR1 and CDR2 sequences are SGHRS and YFSETQ. CDR3 bases: TGCGCCAGCAGCTTGGAAGGGGACAATGAGCAGTTCTTC. Its protein is CASSLEGDNEQFF.

J is TRBJ1-4 and V is TRBV4-1; 12 nucleotides agree with TRBD1. The J segment lost 7 bases and the V segment lost 5 bases, leaving 11 bases of the junction unmatched. Germline loops: CDR1 MGHRA, CDR2 YSYEKL. The CDR3 runs 17 residues. The CDR3 reads CASSGRDRGQVSEKLFF. CDR3 in DNA: TGCGCCAGCAGCGGCCGGGACAGGGGGCAAGTTAGTGAAAAACTGTTTTTT.

The chain employs TRBV20-1 and TRBJ2-5, with a possible D match to TRBD2 (5 bases). CDR3 size: 15 residues. V was shortened by 1 base and J by 1 base, with 13 bases between the two germline ends. Per the germline V gene, CDR1 is DFQATT and CDR2 is SNEGSKA (reference sequence). The CDR3 sequence: CSARVARGGQETQYF. The CDR3, as DNA: TGCAGTGCTAGAGTGGCCCGGGGTGGCCAAGAGACCCAGTACTTC.

This chain connects TRBV7-9 to TRBJ2-1, with TRBD1 matching over 7 bases. The CDR3 sequence is 15 residues long. Germline values: CDR1 SEHNR, CDR2 FQNEAQ (reference sequence). With V trimmed by 5 bases and J by 9 bases, 13 bases remained unmatched. CDR3: CASSPQGPLGGEQFF. The CDR3 DNA is TGTGCCAGCAGCCCACAGGGGCCCCTAGGGGGTGAGCAGTTCTTC.

The J gene is TRBJ2-7, the V gene TRBV2, with D tentatively TRBD1 (5 bases). This CDR3 comprises 13 residues. With 3 bases removed from V and 5 bases from J, the gap between germline ends came to 11 bases. Germline V gene lookup returns CDR1 SNHLY and CDR2 FYNNEI. CDR3 residues: CASSEGLLDEQYF. The CDR3 DNA follows: TGTGCCAGCAGTGAGGGGCTATTAGACGAGCAGTACTTC. Combining the CDR3 with reference TRBV2 and TRBJ2-7 gives the whole variable domain EPEVTQTPSHQVTQMGQEVILRCVPISNHLYFYWYRQILGQKVEFLVSFYNNEISEKSEIFDDQFSVERPDGSNFTLKIRSTKLEDSAMYFCASSEGLLDEQYFGPGTRLTVT.

In this sample, this clonotype turned up many times. The rearrangement joins TRBV7-2 to TRBJ2-1, with unresolved D. This CDR3 contains 17 residues. The V gene's germline CDR1 is SGHTA and CDR2 FQGNSA. V dropped 1 base and J dropped 4 bases, with 17 bases sitting between them. Written as DNA, the CDR3 is TGTGCCAGCAGCTTAGTCTCGGTGGTGGGGTCATACAATGAGCAGTTCTTC. Translation: CASSLVSVVGSYNEQFF.

This clonotype occurred many times. V is TRBV7-2 and J is TRBJ2-7; the match to TRBD1 covers 8 bases. CDR1 is SGHTA, CDR2 FQGNSA, per germline. After removal of 0 bases from V and 2 bases from J, the junction contained 12 bases not matched to a gene. CDR3 length: 18 residues. The CDR3: CASSLAESDRELPYEQYF. In DNA form, the CDR3 reads TGTGCCAGCAGCTTAGCTGAGTCGGACAGGGAACTACCCTACGAGCAGTACTTC.

In this sample, this clonotype turned up once. The chain uses TRBV10-1 and TRBJ2-1; 11 positions match TRBD2. Germline values: CDR1 WNHNN, CDR2 SYGVQD (reference sequence). CDR3 length: 18 residues. After removal of 0 bases from V and 0 bases from J, the junction contained 4 bases not matched to a gene. CDR3 amino acids: CASSESGLAGRSYNEQFF. In DNA, the CDR3 is TGCGCCAGCAGTGAGTCCGGACTAGCGGGCCGCTCCTACAATGAGCAGTTCTTC.

The chain is built from TRBV20-1 and TRBJ1-6; D unresolved. The V and J ends lost 0 bases and 10 bases respectively, with 10 bases between them. CDR1 is DFQATT, CDR2 SNEGSKA, per germline (reference sequence). CDR3 length: 13 amino acids. This CDR3 is CSARDPGRSPLHF. CDR3 sequence (DNA): TGCAGTGCTAGAGATCCGGGGAGATCACCCCTCCACTTT.

The chain joins TRBV6-2 or TRBV6-3 to TRBJ2-3, with TRBD1 as a possible D gene (6 bases). V was pared by 0 bases and J by 2 bases, with 9 bases between. The CDR3 contains 15 residues. Per the germline V gene, CDR1 is MNHEY and CDR2 is SVGEGT. The CDR3 sequence: CASSYSGQLTDTQYF. The DNA of the CDR3 is TGTGCCAGCAGTTACTCGGGACAACTCACAGATACGCAGTATTTT.

This clonotype was counted ten times or more. This chain uses TRBV7-9 with TRBJ2-1; D not resolved. CDR1 and CDR2 (germline): SEHNR, FQNEAQ (reference sequence). V was clipped by 7 bases and J by 5 bases, with 9 bases between them. This CDR3 spans 12 amino acids. The CDR3 DNA follows: TGTGCCAGCAACCGGTGGGACAATGAGCAGTTCTTC. Its translation: CASNRWDNEQFF.